These 14 T cell receptor beta chains were sequenced from one sample in a study of blood T cell repertoires in COVID-19. Libraries were prepared by immunoSEQ multiplex PCR; TCRdb keeps only in-frame clonotypes and omits some of them. The sample has 130,000 to 150,000 clones; around 80% are singletons. Sequencing was done on a sample of peripheral blood. These receptors came from a man aged 80 or over with acute or convalescent COVID-19.

V and J are TRBV3-1 (or the pseudogene TRBV3-2) and TRBJ2-2; 8 bases are a match to TRBD1. Germline CDR1 reads LGHDT; CDR2 reads YNNKEL (reference sequence). This CDR3 spans 15 amino acids. The trim removed 4 bases at V and 5 bases at J, leaving 6 bases unmatched. CDR3 sequence: CASSRRTGKTGELFF. The CDR3, as DNA: TGTGCCAGCAGCCGGAGGACAGGGAAAACCGGGGAGCTGTTTTTT.

As concerns this clone: This CDR3 is also generated by other DNA sequences in the sample. The DNA for the CDR3 is TGCGCCAGCAGCCCCGGACAGGGGAACTATGGCTACACCTTC. Translating gives CASSPGQGNYGYTF. This chain links TRBV5-1 with TRBJ1-2; 9 nucleotides match TRBD1. Looked up from germline, CDR1 is SGHRS and CDR2 is YFSETQ. CDR3 length: 14 residues. J lost 2 bases, V lost 4 bases, and 3 bases had no gene match.

The chain employs TRBV19 and TRBJ2-2, with D perhaps matching TRBD2 (5 bases). The CDR3 loop spans 12 amino acids. Deletions cut 2 bases from V and 8 bases from J, with 6 bases between. Germline V gene sequence: CDR1 LNHDA, CDR2 SQIVND (reference sequence). The DNA of the CDR3 is TGTGCCAGTAGTATAAGGGAGGGGGAGCTGTTTTTT. Translated, it gives CASSIREGELFF.

J is TRBJ1-4 and V is TRBV3-1 (or the pseudogene TRBV3-2); D gene uncertain. CDR3 length: 13 amino acids. CDR1 LGHDT and CDR2 YNNKEL come from the germline V gene (reference sequence). V lost 4 bases, J lost 2 bases, and 5 bases lay in between. As DNA, the CDR3 is TGTGCCAGCAGCCCCGGGACTAATGAAAAACTGTTTTTT. Translated, it gives CASSPGTNEKLFF.

CDR3 in DNA: TGTGCCACCCCGGGTAGATTAAGACCCTACGAGCAGTACTTC. Translation: CATPGRLRPYEQYF. The rearrangement links TRBV2 to TRBJ2-7, with no clear D. Germline loops: CDR1 SNHLY, CDR2 FYNNEI. This CDR3 is 14 amino acids long. Trimming stripped 10 bases from V and 2 bases from J, with 18 bases between.

Only a few counts were recorded for this clone. The V call is TRBV5-6, the J call TRBJ2-7, with TRBD1 matching 7 bases. In germline, CDR1 is SGHDT, CDR2 YYEEEE. The V gene end was trimmed by 4 bases and the J gene end by 2 bases; junction bases not matched to a gene: 12. The CDR3 sequence is 16 residues long. CDR3: CASSPPSGQGAYEQYF. The CDR3 bases are TGTGCCAGCAGCCCACCCAGTGGGCAGGGGGCCTACGAGCAGTACTTC.

The V call is TRBV5-1, the J call TRBJ2-7; 9 nucleotides align to TRBD1. Looked up from germline, CDR1 is SGHRS and CDR2 is YFSETQ. CDR3 length: 14 residues. V was clipped by 4 bases and J by 1 base; unmatched bases: 3. CDR3 in DNA: TGCGCCAGCAGCCCGACAGGGGGGTCCTACGAGCAGTACTTC. It codes for CASSPTGGSYEQYF.

This chain joins TRBV19 and TRBJ1-1; D unresolved. Trimming pared 4 bases from V and 4 bases from J, leaving 19 bases between. The germline gives CDR1 LNHDA, CDR2 SQIVND (reference sequence). The CDR3 has 16 amino acids. The CDR3 loop reads CASSNLPVLWSTEAFF. The CDR3 bases are TGTGCCAGTAGTAATCTGCCAGTATTATGGTCCACTGAAGCTTTCTTT.

The chain recombines TRBV7-2 with TRBJ2-7; D may be TRBD2 (5 bases). V lost 4 bases to trimming and J lost 3 bases, with 19 bases between them. The CDR3 has 16 residues. The germline gives CDR1 SGHTA, CDR2 FQGNSA. Here the CDR3 DNA reads TGTGCCAGCAGCTCCCACCGGGGATCCGGCAGCTACGAGCAGTACTTC. Its translation is CASSSHRGSGSYEQYF. The full variable domain, completed using reference TRBV7-2 and TRBJ2-7, is GAGVSQSPSNKVTEKGKDVELRCDPISGHTALYWYRQSLGQGLEFLIYFQGNSAPDKSGLPSDRFSAERTGGSVSTLTIQRTQQEDSAVYLCASSSHRGSGSYEQYFGPGTRLTVT.

V is TRBV15 and J is TRBJ1-5, with D perhaps matching TRBD1 (5 bases). The CDR3 loop spans 15 amino acids. V lost 5 bases and J lost 7, with 18 bases in between. Germline V CDR1 and CDR2: LNHNV, YYDKDF (reference sequence). The CDR3 DNA sequence: TGTGCCACCAGCTTGGGGCGGGGGAGTGAGCAGCCCCAGCATTTT. Encoded protein: CATSLGRGSEQPQHF.

V is TRBV11-2 and J is TRBJ2-1, with 10 bases that match TRBD2. V lost 3 bases, J lost 8 bases, and 4 bases stayed unmatched. In germline, CDR1 is SGHAT, CDR2 FQNNGV. The CDR3 contains 14 residues. CDR3 nucleotide sequence: TGTGCCAGCAGCTTGGGACTAGCGTTCTATGAGCAGTTCTTC. Protein: CASSLGLAFYEQFF.

The CDR3: CASSSPRVQPQHF. The DNA of the CDR3 is TGTGCCAGTAGTTCCCCCAGGGTCCAGCCCCAGCATTTT. The chain has TRBV19 and TRBJ1-5; TRBD1 is a possible D gene (5 bases). The CDR3 totals 13 residues. Germline V gene data show CDR1 as LNHDA and CDR2 as SQIVND (reference sequence). V lost 5 bases, J lost 7 bases, and 12 bases lay in between.

In this sample, this clone turned up a few times. CDR3 DNA sequence: TGTGCCAGCGGGACAAACTACGAGCAGTACTTC. Its protein is CASGTNYEQYF. The chain couples TRBV7-9 to TRBJ2-7; D might be TRBD1 (6 bases). This CDR3 comprises 11 residues. Germline loops: CDR1 SEHNR, CDR2 FQNEAQ (reference sequence). V lost 8 bases and J lost 3, with 8 bases in between.

This clone appeared a single time. The chain is built from TRBV19 and TRBJ2-4, with D hard to call. CDR1 is LNHDA and CDR2 is SQIVND in the germline V gene (reference sequence). The CDR3 spans 15 residues. The V gene lost 5 bases and the J gene lost 0 bases, with 11 bases spanning the gap. The CDR3 sequence: CASSSSGLAKNIQYF. In DNA form, the CDR3 reads TGTGCCAGTAGTTCTTCGGGTCTAGCCAAAAACATTCAGTACTTC. The full variable domain, rest sourced from reference TRBV19 and TRBJ2-4, is DGGITQSPKYLFRKEGQNVTLSCEQNLNHDAMYWYRQDPGQGLRLIYYSQIVNDFQKGDIAEGYSVSREKKESFPLTVTSAQKNPTAFYLCASSSSGLAKNIQYFGAGTRLSVL.